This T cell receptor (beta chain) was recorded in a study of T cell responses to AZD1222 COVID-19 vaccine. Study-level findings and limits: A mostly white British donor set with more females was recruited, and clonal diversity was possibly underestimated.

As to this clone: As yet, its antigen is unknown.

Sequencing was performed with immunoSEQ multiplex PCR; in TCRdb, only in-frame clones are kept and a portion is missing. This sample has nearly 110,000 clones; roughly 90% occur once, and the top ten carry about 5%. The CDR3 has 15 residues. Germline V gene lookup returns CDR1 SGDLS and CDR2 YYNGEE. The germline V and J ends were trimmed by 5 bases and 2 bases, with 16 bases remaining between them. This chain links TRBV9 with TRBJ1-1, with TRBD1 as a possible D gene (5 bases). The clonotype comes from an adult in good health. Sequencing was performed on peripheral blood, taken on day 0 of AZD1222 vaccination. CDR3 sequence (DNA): TGTGCCAGCAGTCATCCCGGGACGGCCAACACTGAAGCTTTCTTT. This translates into CASSHPGTANTEAFF.